Sequencing of this T cell receptor beta chain was carried out in a study of OX40 agonist ivuxolimab in advanced cancers. Overall study context: Treatment received earlier with anti-PD-1, anti-PD-L1 or anti-CTLA-4 agents was allowed, and 40% had some. One hepatocellular carcinoma and a couple of cutaneous melanoma patients partially responded.

The assay was immunoSEQ multiplex PCR, and TCRdb's table has in-frame clones only and misses some. The profile shows roughly 100,000 clones, about 85% of them singletons. Study outcomes and limitations: At doses 0.1 to 3.0 mg/kg, CD4+ and CD8+ clones expanded.

As to this clone: The antigen is not known.

Per germline, CDR1 SGDLS and CDR2 YYNGEE. The CDR3 has 16 amino acids. V was pared by 3 bases and J by 7 bases, with 15 bases of the junction left unmatched. The sequencing used CD4+ or CD8+ T cells sorted from blood, collected in a trial of the OX40 agonist ivuxolimab. The receptor was isolated from an adult with an advanced solid tumor such as melanoma, head and neck, liver or kidney cancer. V gene TRBV9 combines with J gene TRBJ1-1; 7 bases match TRBD1. The CDR3 protein is CASSGDRAEMKNEAFF. Here the CDR3 DNA reads TGTGCCAGCAGCGGAGACAGGGCCGAGATGAAAAATGAAGCTTTCTTT.